This entry concerns a single TCR beta chain. The target of this receptor is not known. No clone much larger than this one lies a single base away; base qualities are absent. Libraries were constructed by the immunoSEQ multiplex PCR assay. Sourced from immuneACCESS, this table was stored by TCRdb with only in-frame sequences that have V and J called. A share of the clones is absent; for the studies checked, an unresolved V gene accounts for under half, and the remainder has no known explanation. The sample table holds approximately 120,000 clones, of which roughly 95% were seen once. The top ten hold roughly 0.45% of the sample. This entry comes from a study of T cell changes during pregnancy in multiple sclerosis (dated by TCRdb to the late 2010s). Concerning the study at large: Changes in the T cell repertoire over the course of pregnancy were examined in this study in women with multiple sclerosis.

The CDR3 starts with the cysteine, ends with the phenylalanine, and has 15 residues. Only CDR3 DNA remains: 45 bases, in frame from the first base. Trimming accounts for 1 base at V and 10 bases at J, while the number of junction bases matched to no gene is 11. CDR1 and CDR2, looked up from the germline V gene, are SGDLS and YYNGEE. The starting material was peripheral blood, obtained after pregnancy. Recombination linked TRBV9 to TRBJ2-1; a stretch of 7 junction bases matches TRBD2. This clonotype was sampled from a female donor with multiple sclerosis, enrolled in a pregnancy study. The sequenced DNA: TGTGCCAGCAGCGTATGGGCGGGAGAGGTAGGCGAGCAGTTCTTC. Its amino acids are CASSVWAGEVGEQFF.